These 23 T cell receptor beta chains were all obtained from the same sample, sequenced in a study of regulatory T cells in long-lasting Graves disease. Arm-PCR of CDR3 regions with iRepertoire HTBI primers generated TCR beta libraries. TCRdb reprocessed the multiplex PCR reads via MiXCR and lists one record per CDR3 protein. The profile shows hundreds of thousands of distinct CDR3 sequences, 16% of them singletons. Time point given: newly diagnosed GD, antithyroid drugs for less than 3 months. Preparation of the TCR library used RNA extracted from PBMCs. The data were also submitted as part of a second study, on T cells in Graves' hyperthyroidism and ophthalmopathy.

The specimen was peripheral blood mononuclear cells (PBMCs), collected at new diagnosis, from a patient treated with antithyroid drugs. The receptors come from a woman aged 30 to 39 with Graves disease.

This clonotype was seen at least ten times. This chain uses TRBV18 with TRBJ2-3; D is undetermined. The CDR3 sequence is 13 residues long. V was shortened by 6 bases and J by 10 bases, with 17 bases between the two germline ends. Per germline, CDR1 KGHSH and CDR2 LQKENI. CDR3 sequence (DNA): TGTGCCAGCTCCGAGGCAGCCCGATCTCCGCAGTATTTT. This encodes CASSEAARSPQYF.

The chain joins TRBV5-1 to TRBJ2-7, with TRBD2 identical over 10 bases. V was pared by 2 bases and J by 1 base, with 3 bases of the junction left unmatched. The germline CDR1 and CDR2 sequences are SGHRS and YFSETQ. The CDR3 totals 15 residues. CDR3 sequence (DNA): TGCGCCAGCAGCTTTGAGACTAGCGGGTCCTACGAGCAGTACTTC. Amino acid sequence: CASSFETSGSYEQYF.

In its sample, this clonotype was seen many times. This sequence joins TRBV20-1 and TRBJ1-1; no reliable D call. Germline values: CDR1 DFQATT, CDR2 SNEGSKA (reference sequence). The CDR3 runs to 14 residues. V lost 0 bases and J 3 bases, leaving 11 bases between the germline ends. The CDR3 DNA sequence: TGCAGTGCTAGAGATTTCAGGAGAGACACTGAAGCTTTCTTT. Amino acids: CSARDFRRDTEAFF.

Ten or more counts support this clonotype. The rearrangement uses TRBV27 and TRBJ2-1, with D perhaps matching TRBD1 (6 bases). V was cut by 11 bases and J by 9 bases, with 17 bases left in between. The CDR3 totals 12 residues. CDR1 and CDR2 from the germline V gene are MNHEY and SMNVEV (reference sequence). CDR3 sequence: CAVMRGMGEQFF. The CDR3 coding sequence is TGTGCCGTCATGAGGGGGATGGGTGAGCAGTTCTTC.

In its sample, this clonotype was seen a few times. V gene TRBV7-9 combines with J gene TRBJ2-2, with D possibly matching TRBD2 (5 bases). Trimming cost V 8 bases and J 0 bases, with 7 bases left between them. Germline V gene data show CDR1 as SEHNR and CDR2 as FQNEAQ (reference sequence). The CDR3 loop spans 13 amino acids. The CDR3 sequence: CASGLTNTGELFF. The CDR3 DNA reads TGTGCCAGCGGACTTACGAACACCGGGGAGCTGTTTTTT.

There are many counts of this clonotype. The genes are TRBV6-5 and TRBJ2-1; 8 bases match TRBD2. The junction had 8 bases not matched to a gene; V was cut back by 3 bases and J by 4 bases. The CDR3 is 16 amino acids. Germline V gene sequence: CDR1 MNHEY, CDR2 SVGAGI. The CDR3: CASSYSGTRVYNEQFF. CDR3 nucleotides: TGTGCCAGCAGTTATTCCGGGACTAGAGTATACAATGAGCAGTTCTTC.

This clonotype was seen only a few times. The rearrangement uses TRBV30 and TRBJ1-4, with TRBD1 identical over 10 bases. The CDR3 is made up of 14 amino acids. The V gene end was trimmed by 7 bases and the J gene end by 5 bases; junction bases not matched to a gene: 7. CDR1 is GTSNPN and CDR2 is SVGIG in the germline V gene (reference sequence). CDR3 sequence: CASEGQGGNEKLFF. The CDR3 region has the DNA TGTGCCTCGGAAGGACAGGGGGGAAATGAAAAACTGTTTTTT.

The table lists this clonotype with a few counts. V gene TRBV30 combines with J gene TRBJ2-5; no clear D. The length of the CDR3 is 11 residues. Germline lookup yields CDR1 GTSNPN and CDR2 SVGIG (reference sequence). Trimming took off 4 bases at V and 2 bases at J, with 5 bases between the two ends. The CDR3 DNA reads TGTGCCTGGAAAGGGCAAGAGACCCAGTACTTC. Translating gives CAWKGQETQYF.

Only a few counts were recorded for this clonotype. The V call is TRBV6-1, the J call TRBJ1-2; D call uncertain. V was cut by 4 bases and J by 4 bases, with 4 bases left in between. The CDR3 covers 11 residues. Germline CDR1 and CDR2: MNHNS and SASEGT. In nucleotides, the CDR3 is TGTGCCAGCAGTGGACTCTATGGCTACACCTTC. Its protein is CASSGLYGYTF.

This chain uses TRBV2 with TRBJ1-4, with D unclear. The V end was cut by 8 bases, the J end by 0 bases, with 16 bases between. CDR3 size: 16 residues. Germline V gives CDR1 SNHLY, CDR2 FYNNEI. The CDR3: CASSSSGTATNEKLFF. The CDR3 DNA sequence: TGTGCCAGCTCCTCCTCGGGAACAGCAACTAATGAAAAACTGTTTTTT.

The table lists this clonotype with many counts. The chain has TRBV20-1 and TRBJ1-1, with D uncertain. The V and J ends lost 0 bases and 1 base respectively, with 9 bases between them. The CDR3 runs to 14 residues. Germline V CDR1 and CDR2: DFQATT, SNEGSKA (reference sequence). The CDR3 reads CSARDQGQNTEAFF. The CDR3 nucleotides read TGCAGTGCTAGAGATCAAGGGCAGAACACTGAAGCTTTCTTT.

This clonotype showed up just a few times. This may stem from a read error, because a much larger clone lies one nucleotide away. The gene calls are TRBV29-1 and TRBJ2-7, with TRBD2 matching 9 bases. Germline-derived CDR1 and CDR2 are SQVTM and ANQGSEA. The CDR3 loop spans 17 amino acids. Trimming removed 4 bases from V and 0 bases from J; junction bases left unmatched: 13. The CDR3 sequence: CSVGGIAGERASYEQYF. CDR3 sequence (DNA): TGCAGCGTTGGGGGGATAGCGGGAGAGAGAGCCTCCTACGAGCAGTACTTC.

At least ten counts were recorded for this clonotype. V is TRBV6-1 and J is TRBJ2-2; the D is unclear. V lost 6 bases and J lost 4, with 6 bases in between. The CDR3 has 12 amino acids. The germline V gene encodes CDR1 MNHNS and CDR2 SASEGT. Here the CDR3 reads CASRSATGELFF. Written as DNA, the CDR3 is TGTGCCAGCAGATCAGCCACCGGGGAGCTGTTTTTT.

This clonotype was counted only a few times. The chain recombines TRBV7-9 with TRBJ1-5; D not resolved. Germline CDR1 SEHNR, CDR2 FQNEAQ (reference sequence). The CDR3 consists of 15 residues. V dropped 7 bases and J dropped 1 base, with 14 bases sitting between them. Written as DNA, the CDR3 is TGTGCCAGCACCCCGGGAGGGTCAAGCAATCAGCCCCAGCATTTT. Protein: CASTPGGSSNQPQHF.

This clonotype was recorded many times. This chain joins TRBV7-9 and TRBJ1-1, with D maybe TRBD1 (6 bases). The CDR3 extends over 14 amino acids. Germline values: CDR1 SEHNR, CDR2 FQNEAQ (reference sequence). V was cut by 1 base and J by 6 bases, with 12 bases left in between. CDR3 nucleotide sequence: TGTGCCAGCAGCTTAGACAGGGATAGCCCTGAAGCTTTCTTT. This gives the protein CASSLDRDSPEAFF. The full variable domain, completed using reference TRBV7-9 and TRBJ1-1, is DTGVSQNPRHKITKRGQNVTFRCDPISEHNRLYWYRQTLGQGPEFLTYFQNEAQLEKSRLLSDRFSAERPKGSFSTLEIQRTEQGDSAMYLCASSLDRDSPEAFFGQGTRLTVV.

Only a few counts were recorded for this clonotype. Being one base from a much bigger clone, this may be a read error. The rearrangement links TRBV6-9 to TRBJ1-5; D gene unclear. The germline V and J ends were trimmed by 3 bases and 0 bases, with 3 bases remaining between them. This CDR3 has 13 amino acids. In germline, CDR1 is MNHGY, CDR2 SVAAGI. The CDR3 loop reads CASSYFSNQPQHF. The CDR3 coding sequence is TGTGCCAGCAGTTACTTTAGCAATCAGCCCCAGCATTTT.

The gene calls are TRBV30 and TRBJ1-2, with 8 bases matching TRBD1. Germline V CDR1 and CDR2: GTSNPN, SVGIG (reference sequence). J lost 8 bases, V lost 3 bases, and 8 bases had no gene match. The CDR3 is 13 residues long. CDR3 sequence: CAWSRTGFEGYTF. The DNA of the CDR3 is TGTGCCTGGAGCCGGACAGGGTTTGAAGGCTACACCTTC.

This clonotype was seen only a few times. This chain connects TRBV27 to TRBJ2-5; possibly TRBD1 or TRBD2 for D (5 bases each). This CDR3 spans 14 amino acids. Looked up from germline, CDR1 is MNHEY and CDR2 is SMNVEV (reference sequence). V lost 2 bases and J 7 bases, leaving 14 bases between the germline ends. DNA of the CDR3: TGTGCCAGCAGTTTAGGTGGACAAGGAGGGACCCAGTACTTC. It specifies CASSLGGQGGTQYF.

The chain employs TRBV19 and TRBJ1-6; 9 nucleotides line up with TRBD1. After removal of 3 bases from V and 7 bases from J, the junction contained 1 base not matched to a gene. The CDR3 runs 14 residues. Germline CDR1 is LNHDA and CDR2 is SQIVND (reference sequence). CDR3 sequence reads: CASSIGTGNSPLHF. CDR3 DNA sequence: TGTGCCAGTAGTATCGGGACAGGGAATTCACCCCTCCACTTT.

On this clonotype: A clone one base away is much larger, so this may be a read error. The chain has TRBV12-3 or TRBV12-4 and TRBJ2-1; 10 nucleotides agree with TRBD2. The CDR3 is 16 amino acids. Here the CDR3 DNA reads TGTGCCAGCAGTTTCCCTAGCGGGAGAACTAGAAATGAGCGGTTCTTC. This codes for CASSFPSGRTRNERFF.

This clonotype was counted ten times or more. V and J are TRBV12-3 or TRBV12-4 and TRBJ2-2; D is perhaps TRBD1 (5 bases). The CDR3 is made up of 15 amino acids. Trimming took off 3 bases at V and 6 bases at J, with 14 bases between the two ends. The CDR3 protein is CASSFYPGQAGELFF. The CDR3 DNA sequence: TGTGCCAGCAGTTTTTATCCAGGGCAAGCCGGGGAGCTGTTTTTT.

In regard to this clonotype: Possible read error: a much larger clone is one base away. The chain employs TRBV27 and TRBJ2-5, with 8 bases fitting TRBD2. The CDR3 length is 17 residues. Germline values: CDR1 MNHEY, CDR2 SMNVEV (reference sequence). DNA for the CDR3: TGTGCCAGCAGTCCTCACTATGCGGGAGGTCCCCAAGAGACCCAGCACTTC. It codes for CASSPHYAGGPQETQHF.

This clonotype turned up a few times. The chain is built from TRBV4-1 and TRBJ2-3, with a tentative D call TRBD2 (6 bases). Germline values: CDR1 MGHRA, CDR2 YSYEKL. Trimming cost V 3 bases and J 12 bases, with 10 bases left between them. The CDR3 is 11 residues long. The CDR3 here is CASSQGLQQYF. DNA of the CDR3: TGCGCCAGCAGCCAGGGACTTCAACAGTATTTT.